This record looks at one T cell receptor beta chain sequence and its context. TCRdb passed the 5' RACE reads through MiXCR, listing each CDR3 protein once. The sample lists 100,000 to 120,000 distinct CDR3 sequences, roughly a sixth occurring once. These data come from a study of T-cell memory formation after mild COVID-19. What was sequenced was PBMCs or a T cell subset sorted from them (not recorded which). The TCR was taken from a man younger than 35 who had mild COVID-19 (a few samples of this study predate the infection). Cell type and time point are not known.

CDR3 loop: CSEGEGSKETQYF. The CDR3 bases are TGCAGCGAGGGGGAGGGCAGCAAGGAGACCCAGTACTTC. The rearrangement links TRBV29-1 to TRBJ2-5; a possible D gene is TRBD2 (7 bases). The germline CDR1 and CDR2 sequences are SQVTM and ANQGSEA. This CDR3 spans 13 amino acids. Trimming shortened V by 7 bases and J by 5 bases, and 17 bases separated the two germline ends.